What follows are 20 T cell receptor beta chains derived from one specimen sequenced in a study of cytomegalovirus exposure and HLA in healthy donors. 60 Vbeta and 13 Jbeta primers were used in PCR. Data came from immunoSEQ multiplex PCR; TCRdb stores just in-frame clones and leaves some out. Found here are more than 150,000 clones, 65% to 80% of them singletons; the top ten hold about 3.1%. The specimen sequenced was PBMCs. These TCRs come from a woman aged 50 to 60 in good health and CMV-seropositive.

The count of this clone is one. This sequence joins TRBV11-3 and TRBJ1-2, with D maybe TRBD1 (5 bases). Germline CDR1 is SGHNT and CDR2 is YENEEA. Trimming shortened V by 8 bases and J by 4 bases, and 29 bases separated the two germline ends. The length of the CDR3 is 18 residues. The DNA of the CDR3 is TGTGCCAGCTTCAAGCTCCCCACAGGTGCCAACGCGACCTATGGCTACACCTTC. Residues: CASFKLPTGANATYGYTF.

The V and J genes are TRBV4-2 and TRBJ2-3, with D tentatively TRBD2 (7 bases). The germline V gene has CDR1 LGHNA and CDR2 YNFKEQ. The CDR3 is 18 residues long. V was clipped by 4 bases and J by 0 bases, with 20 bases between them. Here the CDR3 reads CASSRITQGGYSTDTQYF. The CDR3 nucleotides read TGTGCCAGCAGCCGAATCACACAGGGAGGGTATAGCACAGATACGCAGTATTTT.

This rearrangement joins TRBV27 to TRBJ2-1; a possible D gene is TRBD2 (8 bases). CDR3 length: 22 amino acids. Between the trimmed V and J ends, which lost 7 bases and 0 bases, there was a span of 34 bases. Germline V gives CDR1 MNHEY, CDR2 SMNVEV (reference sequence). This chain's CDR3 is CASKRSGGRTSGSLSSYNEQFF. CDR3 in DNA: TGTGCCAGCAAGCGGTCAGGGGGTCGCACTAGCGGCTCCCTCAGCTCCTACAATGAGCAGTTCTTC.

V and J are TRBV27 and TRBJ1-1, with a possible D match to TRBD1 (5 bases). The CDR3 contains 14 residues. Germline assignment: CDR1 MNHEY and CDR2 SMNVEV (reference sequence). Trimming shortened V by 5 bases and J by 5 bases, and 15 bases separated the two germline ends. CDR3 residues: CASSLNPGGTEAFF. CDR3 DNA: TGTGCCAGCAGTCTGAACCCGGGGGGGACTGAAGCTTTCTTT.

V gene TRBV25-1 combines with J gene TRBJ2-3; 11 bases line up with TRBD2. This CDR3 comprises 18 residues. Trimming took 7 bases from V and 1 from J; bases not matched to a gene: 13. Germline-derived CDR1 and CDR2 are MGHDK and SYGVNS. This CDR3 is CASTGGLAGGPGTDTQYF. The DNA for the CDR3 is TGTGCCAGCACTGGGGGGCTAGCGGGAGGCCCCGGCACAGATACGCAGTATTTT.

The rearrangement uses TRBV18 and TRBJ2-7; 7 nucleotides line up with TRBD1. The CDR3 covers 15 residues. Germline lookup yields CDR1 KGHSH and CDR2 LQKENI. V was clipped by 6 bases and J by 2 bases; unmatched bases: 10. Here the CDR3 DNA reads TGTGCCAGCTCCCCTGGGACAGAACGAACCTACGAGCAGTACTTC. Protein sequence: CASSPGTERTYEQYF.

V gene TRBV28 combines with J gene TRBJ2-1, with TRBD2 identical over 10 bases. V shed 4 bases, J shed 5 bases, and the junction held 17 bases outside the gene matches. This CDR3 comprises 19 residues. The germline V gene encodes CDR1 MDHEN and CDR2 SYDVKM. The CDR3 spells CASSSSTILGLAAHNEQFF. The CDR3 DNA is TGTGCCAGCAGTTCCTCGACCATCCTTGGACTAGCGGCCCACAATGAGCAGTTCTTC.

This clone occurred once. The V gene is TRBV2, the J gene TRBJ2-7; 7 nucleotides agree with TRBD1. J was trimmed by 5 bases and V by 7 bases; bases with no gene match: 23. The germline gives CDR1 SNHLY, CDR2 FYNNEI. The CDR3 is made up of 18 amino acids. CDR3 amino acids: CASNPTTSQGPLLNEQYF. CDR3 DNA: TGTGCCAGCAACCCGACTACCTCACAGGGGCCCCTCTTGAACGAGCAGTACTTC.

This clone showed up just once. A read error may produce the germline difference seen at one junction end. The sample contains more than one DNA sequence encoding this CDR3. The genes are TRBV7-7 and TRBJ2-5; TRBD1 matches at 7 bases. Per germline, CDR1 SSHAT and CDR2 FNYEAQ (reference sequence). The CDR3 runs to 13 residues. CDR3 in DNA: TGTGCTAGCAGCCGGGACAGTCAAGAGACCCAGTACTTC. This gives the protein CASSRDSQETQYF.

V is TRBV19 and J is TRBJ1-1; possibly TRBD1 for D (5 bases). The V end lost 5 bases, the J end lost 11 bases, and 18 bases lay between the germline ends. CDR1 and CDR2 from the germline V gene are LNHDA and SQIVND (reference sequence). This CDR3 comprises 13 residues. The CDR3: CASSPGPGLGAFF. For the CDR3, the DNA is TGTGCCAGTAGTCCAGGGCCAGGGCTAGGTGCTTTCTTT.

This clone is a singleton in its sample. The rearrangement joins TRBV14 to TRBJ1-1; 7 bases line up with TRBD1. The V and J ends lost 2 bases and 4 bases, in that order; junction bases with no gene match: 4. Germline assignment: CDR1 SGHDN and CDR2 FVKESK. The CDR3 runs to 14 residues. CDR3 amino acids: CASSQFTGATEAFF. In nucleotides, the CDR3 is TGTGCCAGCAGCCAATTCACAGGGGCCACTGAAGCTTTCTTT.

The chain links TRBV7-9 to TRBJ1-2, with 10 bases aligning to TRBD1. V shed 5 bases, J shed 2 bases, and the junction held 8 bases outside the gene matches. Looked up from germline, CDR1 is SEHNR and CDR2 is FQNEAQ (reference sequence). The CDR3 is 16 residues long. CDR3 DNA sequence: TGTGCCAGCAGCGCGCCAGTGACAGGGGGCAACTATGGCTACACCTTC. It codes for CASSAPVTGGNYGYTF.

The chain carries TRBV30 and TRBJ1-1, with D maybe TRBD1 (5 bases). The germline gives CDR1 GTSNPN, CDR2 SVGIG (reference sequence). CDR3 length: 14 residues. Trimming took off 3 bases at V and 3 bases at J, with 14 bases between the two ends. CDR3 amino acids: CAWSPGGGYTEAFF. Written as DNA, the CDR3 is TGTGCCTGGAGCCCCGGGGGGGGGTACACTGAAGCTTTCTTT.

In DNA, the CDR3 is TGTGCCAGTAGTCCCCAAGGGGGCGGCATTTATAGCAATCAGCCCCAGCATTTT. Its translation: CASSPQGGGIYSNQPQHF. The J gene is TRBJ1-5, the V gene TRBV19, with 7 bases aligning to TRBD1. This CDR3 spans 18 amino acids. CDR1 is LNHDA and CDR2 is SQIVND in the germline V gene (reference sequence). The V and J ends lost 5 bases and 0 bases, in that order; junction bases with no gene match: 13.

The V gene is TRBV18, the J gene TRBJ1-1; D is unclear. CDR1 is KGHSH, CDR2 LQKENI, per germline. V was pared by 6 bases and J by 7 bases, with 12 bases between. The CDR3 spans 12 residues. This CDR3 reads CASSLAGVEAFF. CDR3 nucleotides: TGTGCCAGCTCCCTGGCCGGGGTTGAAGCTTTCTTT.

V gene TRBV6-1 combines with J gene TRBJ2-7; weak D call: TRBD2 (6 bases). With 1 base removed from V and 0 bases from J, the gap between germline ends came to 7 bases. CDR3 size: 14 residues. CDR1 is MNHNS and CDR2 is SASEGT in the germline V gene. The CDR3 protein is CASSEVRGSYEQYF. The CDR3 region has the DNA TGTGCCAGCAGTGAAGTGCGGGGCTCCTACGAGCAGTACTTC.

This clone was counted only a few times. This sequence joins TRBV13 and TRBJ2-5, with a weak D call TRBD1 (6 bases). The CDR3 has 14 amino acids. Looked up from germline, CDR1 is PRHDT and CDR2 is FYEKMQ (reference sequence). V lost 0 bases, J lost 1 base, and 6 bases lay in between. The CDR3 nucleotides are TGTGCCAGCAGCTTAGGACAGGGCCAAGAGACCCAGTACTTC. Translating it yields CASSLGQGQETQYF.

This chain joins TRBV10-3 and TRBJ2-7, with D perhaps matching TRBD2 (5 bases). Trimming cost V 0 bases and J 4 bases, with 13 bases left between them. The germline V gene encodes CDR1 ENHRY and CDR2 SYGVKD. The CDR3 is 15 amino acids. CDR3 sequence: CAISESRGFLYEQYF. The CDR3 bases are TGTGCCATCAGTGAGTCGCGCGGGTTCCTTTACGAGCAGTACTTC.

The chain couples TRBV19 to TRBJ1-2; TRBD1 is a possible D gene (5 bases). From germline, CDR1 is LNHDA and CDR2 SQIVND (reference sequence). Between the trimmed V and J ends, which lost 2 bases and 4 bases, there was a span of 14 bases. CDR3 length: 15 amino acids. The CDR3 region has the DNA TGTGCCAGTAGTATACGGGGGATTAGATCCTATGGCTACACCTTC. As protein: CASSIRGIRSYGYTF.

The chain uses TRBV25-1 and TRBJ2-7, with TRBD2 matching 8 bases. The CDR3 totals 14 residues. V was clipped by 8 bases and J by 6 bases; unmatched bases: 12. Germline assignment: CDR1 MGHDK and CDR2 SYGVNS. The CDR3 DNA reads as TGTGCCAGCCCCGGGGGGGGCCGCCCTTTCGAGCAGTACTTC. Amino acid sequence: CASPGGGRPFEQYF.